Described below is a single TCR beta chain sequence and its context. Its specificity is not known. This record belongs to a study of T cell repertoires in cytomegalovirus infection. Study summary: CMV epitopes used comprised recently identified HLA-C-restricted ones and well-studied HLA-B-restricted ones. Public TCR beta signatures indicated both CMV infection and matching HLA type.

The CDR3 runs 16 residues. Germline CDR1 GTSNPN, CDR2 SVGIG (reference sequence). The V gene lost 1 base and the J gene lost 5 bases, with 20 bases spanning the gap. Each CDR3 protein gets one entry after TCRdb re-called the reads with MiXCR. In the table there are 200,000 or so distinct CDR3 sequences, around 40% of which are singletons. The study's findings and limits: Ex vivo, HLA-C-restricted CMV-specific TCR beta clonotypes prevailed over the rest of the response. Identification of carriers of CMV plus the relevant HLA was performed using cumulative public TCR beta family frequency.

The sequence came from a human donor in good health (CMV status not recorded). Some clones in this sample may be carry-over from other donors' samples. The chain joins TRBV30 to TRBJ2-5; D uncertain. The specimen comprised CD8+ T cells from cultured PBMCs, sampled from culture after CMV antigen stimulation. The CDR3 sequence: CAWSGTPTTLQETQYF. The CDR3 bases are TGTGCCTGGAGTGGCACCCCGACGACCCTTCAGGAGACCCAGTACTTC. Full variable domain (rest looked up from reference TRBV30 and TRBJ2-5): SQTIHQWPATLVQPVGSPLSLECTVEGTSNPNLYWYRQAAGRGLQLLFYSVGIGQISSEVPQNLSASRPQDRQFILSSKKLLLSDSGFYLCAWSGTPTTLQETQYFGPGTRLLVL.